Given below is one TCR beta chain in context. Its specificity is unknown. The CDR3 is made up of 13 amino acids. The V end lost 2 bases, the J end lost 5 bases, and 10 bases lay between the germline ends. Germline assignment: CDR1 GTSNPN and CDR2 SVGIG (reference sequence). The entry originates in a study of TIL therapy for anti-PD-1-resistant metastatic lung cancer. Study summary: Tumors had a median PD-L1 proportion score of around 6%. Study outcomes and limitations: Treatment-naive, never-smoker and oncogene-addicted patients were overrepresented in this highly selected cohort.

Time point here: pre-treatment sample, taken before nivolumab and TIL therapy. Pleural nodules or supraclavicular lymph nodes made up most of the excised metastases sampled. Tumors were harvested before any PD-1/PD-L1 blockade. The libraries were made with immunoSEQ v3. Profiling relied on immunoSEQ multiplex PCR, and the TCRdb table lists in-frame clones only, not all of them. The sample lists about 26,000 clones, roughly three fifths seen once, with about 16% in the top ten. The rearrangement joins TRBV30 to TRBJ1-5; the D is unclear. The TCR was taken from a woman between 30 and 79 years old with non-small cell lung cancer. This specimen was tumor tissue, taken at baseline. The CDR3 region has the DNA TGTGCCTGGAGTAAAGGCCGGTATCAGCCCCAGCATTTT. Its protein is CAWSKGRYQPQHF.